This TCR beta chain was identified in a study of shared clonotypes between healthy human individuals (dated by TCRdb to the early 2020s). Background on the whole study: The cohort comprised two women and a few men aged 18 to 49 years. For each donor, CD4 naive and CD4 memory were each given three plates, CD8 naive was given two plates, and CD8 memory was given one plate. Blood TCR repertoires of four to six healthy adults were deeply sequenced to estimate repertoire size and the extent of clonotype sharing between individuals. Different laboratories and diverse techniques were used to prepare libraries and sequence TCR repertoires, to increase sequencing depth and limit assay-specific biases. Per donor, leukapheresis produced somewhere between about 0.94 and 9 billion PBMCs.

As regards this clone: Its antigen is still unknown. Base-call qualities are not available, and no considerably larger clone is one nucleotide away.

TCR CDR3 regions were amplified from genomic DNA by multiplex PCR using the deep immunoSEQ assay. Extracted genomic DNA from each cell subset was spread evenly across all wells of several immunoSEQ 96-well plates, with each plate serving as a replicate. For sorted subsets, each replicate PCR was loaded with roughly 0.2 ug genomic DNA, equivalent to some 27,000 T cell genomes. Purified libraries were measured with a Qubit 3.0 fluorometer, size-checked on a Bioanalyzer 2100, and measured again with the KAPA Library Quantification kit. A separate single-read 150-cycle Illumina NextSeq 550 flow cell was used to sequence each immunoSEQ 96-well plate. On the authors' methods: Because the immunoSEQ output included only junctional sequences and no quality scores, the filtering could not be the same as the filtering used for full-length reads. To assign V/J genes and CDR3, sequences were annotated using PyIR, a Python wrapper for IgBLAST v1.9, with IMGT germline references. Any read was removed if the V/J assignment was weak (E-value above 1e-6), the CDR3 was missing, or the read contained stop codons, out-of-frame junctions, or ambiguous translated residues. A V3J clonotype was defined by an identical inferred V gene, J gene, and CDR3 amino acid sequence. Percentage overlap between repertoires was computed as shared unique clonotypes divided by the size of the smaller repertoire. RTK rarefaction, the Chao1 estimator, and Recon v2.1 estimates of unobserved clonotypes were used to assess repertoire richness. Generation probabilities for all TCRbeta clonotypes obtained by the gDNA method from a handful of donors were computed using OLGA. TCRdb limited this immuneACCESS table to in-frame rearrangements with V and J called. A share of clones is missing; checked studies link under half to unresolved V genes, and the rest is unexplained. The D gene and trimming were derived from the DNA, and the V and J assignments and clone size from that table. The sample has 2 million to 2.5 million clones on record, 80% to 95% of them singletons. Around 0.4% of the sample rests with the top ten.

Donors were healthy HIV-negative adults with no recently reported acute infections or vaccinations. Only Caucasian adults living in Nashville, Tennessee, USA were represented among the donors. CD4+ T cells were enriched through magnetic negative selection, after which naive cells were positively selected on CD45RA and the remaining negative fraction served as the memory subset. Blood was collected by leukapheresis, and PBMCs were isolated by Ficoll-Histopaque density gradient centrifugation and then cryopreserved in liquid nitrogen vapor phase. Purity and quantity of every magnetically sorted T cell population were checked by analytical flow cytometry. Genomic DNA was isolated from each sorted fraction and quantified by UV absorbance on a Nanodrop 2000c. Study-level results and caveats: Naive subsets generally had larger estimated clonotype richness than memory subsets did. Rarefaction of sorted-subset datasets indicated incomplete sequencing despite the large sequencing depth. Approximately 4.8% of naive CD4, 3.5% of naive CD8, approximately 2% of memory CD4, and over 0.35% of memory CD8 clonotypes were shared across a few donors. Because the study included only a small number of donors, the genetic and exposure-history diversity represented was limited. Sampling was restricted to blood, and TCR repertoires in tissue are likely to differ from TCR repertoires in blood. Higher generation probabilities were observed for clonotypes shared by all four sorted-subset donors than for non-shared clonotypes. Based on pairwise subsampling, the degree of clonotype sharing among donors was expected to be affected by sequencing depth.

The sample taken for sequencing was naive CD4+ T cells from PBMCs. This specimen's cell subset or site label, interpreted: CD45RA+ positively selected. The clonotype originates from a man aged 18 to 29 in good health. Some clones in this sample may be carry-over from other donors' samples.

The CDR3 amino acid sequence is: CASSVTTGTEDGYTF. The nucleotide sequence reads as follows: TGTGCCAGCAGCGTTACTACCGGGACAGAGGATGGCTACACCTTC. The chain uses TRBV11-2 and TRBJ1-2; a stretch of 7 junction bases matches TRBD1. The CDR1 and CDR2 encoded by the germline V gene are SGHAT and FQNNGV. Trimming takes 5 bases off V and 6 bases off J; junction bases not matched to a gene: 12. Counted from cysteine to phenylalanine, this CDR3 has 15 amino acids. The CDR3 DNA has 45 bases and is translated from base 1.